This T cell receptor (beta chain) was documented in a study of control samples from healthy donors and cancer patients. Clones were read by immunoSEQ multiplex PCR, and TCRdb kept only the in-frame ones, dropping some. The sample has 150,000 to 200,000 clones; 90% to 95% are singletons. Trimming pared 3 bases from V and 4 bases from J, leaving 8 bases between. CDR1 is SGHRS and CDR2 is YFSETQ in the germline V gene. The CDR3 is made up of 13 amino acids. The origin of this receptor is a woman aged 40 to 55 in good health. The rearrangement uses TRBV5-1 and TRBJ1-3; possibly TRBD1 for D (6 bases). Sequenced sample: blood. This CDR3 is CASSSGVGNTIYF. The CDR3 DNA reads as TGCGCCAGCAGCTCAGGGGTCGGAAACACCATATATTTT.